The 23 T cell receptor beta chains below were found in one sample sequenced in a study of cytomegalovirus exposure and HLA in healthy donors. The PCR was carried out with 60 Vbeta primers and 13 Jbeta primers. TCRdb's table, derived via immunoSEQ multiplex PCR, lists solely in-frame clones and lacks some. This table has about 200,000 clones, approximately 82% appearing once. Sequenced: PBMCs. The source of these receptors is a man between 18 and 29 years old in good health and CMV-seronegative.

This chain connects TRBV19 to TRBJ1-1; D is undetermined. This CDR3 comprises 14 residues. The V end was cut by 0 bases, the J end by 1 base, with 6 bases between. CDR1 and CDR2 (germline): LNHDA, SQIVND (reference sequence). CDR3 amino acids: CASSIEGANTEAFF. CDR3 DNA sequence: TGTGCCAGTAGTATAGAAGGAGCGAACACTGAAGCTTTCTTT.

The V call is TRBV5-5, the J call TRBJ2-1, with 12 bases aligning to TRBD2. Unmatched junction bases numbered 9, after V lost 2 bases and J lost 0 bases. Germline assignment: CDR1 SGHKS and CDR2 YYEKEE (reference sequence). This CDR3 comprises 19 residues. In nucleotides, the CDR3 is TGTGCCAGCAGCTTTCCTGGACTAGCGGGACGTTTCTCCTACAATGAGCAGTTCTTC. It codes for CASSFPGLAGRFSYNEQFF. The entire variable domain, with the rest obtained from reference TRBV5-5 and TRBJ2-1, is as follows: DAGVTQSPTHLIKTRGQQVTLRCSPISGHKSVSWYQQVLGQGPQFIFQYYEKEERGRGNFPDRFSARQFPNYSSELNVNALLLGDSALYLCASSFPGLAGRFSYNEQFFGPGTRLTVL.

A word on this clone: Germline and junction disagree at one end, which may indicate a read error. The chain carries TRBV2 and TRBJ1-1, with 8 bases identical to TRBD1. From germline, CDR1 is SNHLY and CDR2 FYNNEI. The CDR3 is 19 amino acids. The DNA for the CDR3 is TGTGCCTGCAGTTTCTCATTTTCCCGGGACAGGTGGGGGGACACTGAAGCTTTCTTT. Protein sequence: CACSFSFSRDRWGDTEAFF.

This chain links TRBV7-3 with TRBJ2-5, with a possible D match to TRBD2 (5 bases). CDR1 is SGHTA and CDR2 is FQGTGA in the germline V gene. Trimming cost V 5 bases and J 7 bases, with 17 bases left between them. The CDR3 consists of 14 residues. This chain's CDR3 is CASSPTTVKGTQYF. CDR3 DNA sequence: TGTGCCAGCAGCCCGACTACAGTCAAAGGGACCCAGTACTTC.

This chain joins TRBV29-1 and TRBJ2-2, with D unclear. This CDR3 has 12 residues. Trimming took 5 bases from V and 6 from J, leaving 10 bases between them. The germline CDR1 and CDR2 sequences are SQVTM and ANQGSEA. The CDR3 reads CSVIASAGELFF. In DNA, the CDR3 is TGCAGCGTTATTGCCAGTGCCGGGGAGCTGTTTTTT.

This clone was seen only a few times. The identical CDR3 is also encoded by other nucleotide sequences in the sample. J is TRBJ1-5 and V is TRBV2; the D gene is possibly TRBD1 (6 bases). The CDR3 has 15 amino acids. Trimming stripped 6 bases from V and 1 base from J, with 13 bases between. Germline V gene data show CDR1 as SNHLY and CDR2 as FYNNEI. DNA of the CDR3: TGTGCCAGCAGCCCACAGGGAATCAGCAATCAGCCCCAGCATTTT. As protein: CASSPQGISNQPQHF. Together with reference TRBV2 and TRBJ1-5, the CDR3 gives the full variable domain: EPEVTQTPSHQVTQMGQEVILRCVPISNHLYFYWYRQILGQKVEFLVSFYNNEISEKSEIFDDQFSVERPDGSNFTLKIRSTKLEDSAMYFCASSPQGISNQPQHFGDGTRLSIL.

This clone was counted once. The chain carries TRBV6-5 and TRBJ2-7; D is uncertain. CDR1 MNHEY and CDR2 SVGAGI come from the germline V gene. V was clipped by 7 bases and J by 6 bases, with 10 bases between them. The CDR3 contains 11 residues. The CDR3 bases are TGTGCCAGCACTAATTCCGCCGAGCAGTACTTC. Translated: CASTNSAEQYF.

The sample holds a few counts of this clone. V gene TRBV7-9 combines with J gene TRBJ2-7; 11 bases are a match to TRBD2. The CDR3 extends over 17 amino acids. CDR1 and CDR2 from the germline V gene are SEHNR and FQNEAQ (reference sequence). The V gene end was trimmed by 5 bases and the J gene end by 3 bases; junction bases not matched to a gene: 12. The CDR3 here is CASSPTSGNSLDYEQYF. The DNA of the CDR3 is TGTGCCAGCAGCCCGACTAGCGGGAACTCTCTGGACTACGAGCAGTACTTC. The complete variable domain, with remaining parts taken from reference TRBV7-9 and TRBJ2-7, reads DTGVSQNPRHKITKRGQNVTFRCDPISEHNRLYWYRQTLGQGPEFLTYFQNEAQLEKSRLLSDRFSAERPKGSFSTLEIQRTEQGDSAMYLCASSPTSGNSLDYEQYFGPGTRLTVT.

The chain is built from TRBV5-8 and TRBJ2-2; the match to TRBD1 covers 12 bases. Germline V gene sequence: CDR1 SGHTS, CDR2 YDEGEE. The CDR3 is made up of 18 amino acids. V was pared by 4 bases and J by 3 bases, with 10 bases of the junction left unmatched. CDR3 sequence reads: CASSPGTGGDFDTGELFF. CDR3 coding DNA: TGTGCCAGCAGCCCGGGGACAGGGGGCGACTTCGACACCGGGGAGCTGTTTTTT.

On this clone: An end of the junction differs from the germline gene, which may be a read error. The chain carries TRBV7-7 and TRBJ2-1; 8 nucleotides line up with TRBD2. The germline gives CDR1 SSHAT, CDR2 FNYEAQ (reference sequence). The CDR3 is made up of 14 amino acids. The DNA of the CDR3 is TGTGCTAGCAGCCTCGGACTAGCTTACAATGAGCAGTTCTTC. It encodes CASSLGLAYNEQFF.

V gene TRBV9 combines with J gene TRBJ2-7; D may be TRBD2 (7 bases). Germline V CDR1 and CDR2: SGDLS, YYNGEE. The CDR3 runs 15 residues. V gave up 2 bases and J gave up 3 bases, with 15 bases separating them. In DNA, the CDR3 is TGTGCCAGCAGCGTTGGGGGGCTAGCGGTCTACGAGCAGTACTTC. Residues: CASSVGGLAVYEQYF.

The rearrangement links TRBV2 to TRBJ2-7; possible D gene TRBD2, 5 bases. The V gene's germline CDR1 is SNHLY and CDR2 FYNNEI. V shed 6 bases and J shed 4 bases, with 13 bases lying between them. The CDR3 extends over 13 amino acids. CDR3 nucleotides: TGTGCCAGCAGCCAAACTAGGTTTTACGAGCAGTACTTC. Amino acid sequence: CASSQTRFYEQYF.

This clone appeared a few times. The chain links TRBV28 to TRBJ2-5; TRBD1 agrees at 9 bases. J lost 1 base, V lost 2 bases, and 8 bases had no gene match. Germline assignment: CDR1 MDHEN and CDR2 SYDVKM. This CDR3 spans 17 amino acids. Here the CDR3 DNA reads TGTGCCAGCAGTTTACCGTCTTGGACAGGGGTCCAAGAGACCCAGTACTTC. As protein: CASSLPSWTGVQETQYF.

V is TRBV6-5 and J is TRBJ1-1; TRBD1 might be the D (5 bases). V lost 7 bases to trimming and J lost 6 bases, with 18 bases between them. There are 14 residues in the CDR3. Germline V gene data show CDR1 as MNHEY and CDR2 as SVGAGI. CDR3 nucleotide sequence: TGTGCCAGCACTCCCGCTCAGGGTTCTCCTGAAGCTTTCTTT. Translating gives CASTPAQGSPEAFF.

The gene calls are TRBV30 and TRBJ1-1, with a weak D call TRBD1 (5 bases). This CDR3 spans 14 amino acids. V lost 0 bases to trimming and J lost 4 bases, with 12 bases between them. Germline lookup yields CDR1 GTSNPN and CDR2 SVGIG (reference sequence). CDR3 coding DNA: TGTGCCTGGAGTGTAGGGGCTGGGGTCACTGAAGCTTTCTTT. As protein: CAWSVGAGVTEAFF.

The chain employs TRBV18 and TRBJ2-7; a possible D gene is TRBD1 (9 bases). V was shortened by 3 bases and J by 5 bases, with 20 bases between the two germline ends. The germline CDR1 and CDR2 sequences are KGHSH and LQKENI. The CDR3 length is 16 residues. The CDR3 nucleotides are TGTGCCAGCTCACCCCCGGGAGGGACAGGGTACCACGAGCAGTACTTC. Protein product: CASSPPGGTGYHEQYF.

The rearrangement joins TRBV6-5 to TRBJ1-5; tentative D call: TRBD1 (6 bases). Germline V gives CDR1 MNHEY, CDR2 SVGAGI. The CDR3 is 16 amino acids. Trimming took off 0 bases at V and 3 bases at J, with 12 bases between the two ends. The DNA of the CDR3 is TGTGCCAGCAGTTACTCCGCGTGGACAGACAATCAGCCCCAGCATTTT. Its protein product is CASSYSAWTDNQPQHF.

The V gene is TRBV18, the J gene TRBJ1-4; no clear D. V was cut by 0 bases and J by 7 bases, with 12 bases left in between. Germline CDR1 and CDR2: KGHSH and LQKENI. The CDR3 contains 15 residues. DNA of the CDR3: TGTGCCAGCTCACCACCTGGCCTAGGAGGTGAAAAACTGTTTTTT. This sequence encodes CASSPPGLGGEKLFF.

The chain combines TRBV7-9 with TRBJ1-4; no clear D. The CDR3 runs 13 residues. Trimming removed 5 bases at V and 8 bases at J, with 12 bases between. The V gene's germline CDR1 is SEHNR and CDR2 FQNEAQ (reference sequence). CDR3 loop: CASSPSGREKLFF. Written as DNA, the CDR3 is TGTGCCAGCAGCCCGTCGGGGAGGGAAAAACTGTTTTTT.

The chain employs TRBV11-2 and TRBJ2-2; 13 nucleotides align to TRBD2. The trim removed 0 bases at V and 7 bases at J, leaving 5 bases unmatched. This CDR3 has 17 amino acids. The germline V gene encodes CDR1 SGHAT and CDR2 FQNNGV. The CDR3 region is CASSLDPTSGRVGELFF. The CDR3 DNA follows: TGTGCCAGCAGCTTAGATCCAACTAGCGGGAGGGTCGGGGAGCTGTTTTTT.

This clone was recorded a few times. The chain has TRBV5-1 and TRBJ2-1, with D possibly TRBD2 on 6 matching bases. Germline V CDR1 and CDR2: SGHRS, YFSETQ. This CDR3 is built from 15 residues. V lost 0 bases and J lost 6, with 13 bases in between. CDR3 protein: CASSLGGRRGNEQFF. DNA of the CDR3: TGCGCCAGCAGCTTGGGAGGCCGGAGGGGCAATGAGCAGTTCTTC.

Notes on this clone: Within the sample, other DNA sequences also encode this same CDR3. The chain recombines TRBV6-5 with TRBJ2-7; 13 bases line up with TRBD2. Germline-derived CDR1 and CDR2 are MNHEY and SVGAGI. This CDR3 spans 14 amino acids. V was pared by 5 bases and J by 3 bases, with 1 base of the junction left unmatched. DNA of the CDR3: TGTGCCAGCAGTCGGACTAGCGGGAGCTACGAGCAGTACTTC. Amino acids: CASSRTSGSYEQYF.

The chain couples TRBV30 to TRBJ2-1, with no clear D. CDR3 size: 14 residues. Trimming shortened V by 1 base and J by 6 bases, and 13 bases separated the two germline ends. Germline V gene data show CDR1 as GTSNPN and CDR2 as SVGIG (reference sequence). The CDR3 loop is CAWSDLPRLNEQFF. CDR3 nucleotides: TGTGCCTGGAGTGATCTCCCCCGACTCAATGAGCAGTTCTTC.